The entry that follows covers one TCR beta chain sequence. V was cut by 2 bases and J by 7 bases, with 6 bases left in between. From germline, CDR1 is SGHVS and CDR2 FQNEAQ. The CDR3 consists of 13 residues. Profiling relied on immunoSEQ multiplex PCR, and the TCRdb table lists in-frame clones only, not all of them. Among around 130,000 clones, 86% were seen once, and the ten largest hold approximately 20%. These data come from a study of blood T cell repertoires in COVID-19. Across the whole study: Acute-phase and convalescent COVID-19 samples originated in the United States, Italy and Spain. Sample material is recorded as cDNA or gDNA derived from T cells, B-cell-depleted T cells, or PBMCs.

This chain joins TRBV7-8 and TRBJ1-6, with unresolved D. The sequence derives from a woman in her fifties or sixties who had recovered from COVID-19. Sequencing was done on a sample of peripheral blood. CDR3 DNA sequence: TGTGCCAGCAGCTTACCGGGGAATTCACCCCTCCACTTT. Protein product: CASSLPGNSPLHF.